This T cell receptor beta chain was documented in a study of PD-1 blockade in classical Hodgkin lymphoma. General study results and limits: Baseline diversity resembling that of newly diagnosed patients was seen in complete responders.

Sequenced by immunoSEQ multiplex PCR; TCRdb stores in-frame clones only, minus some. This table holds some 38,000 clones, just over 75% found once. Relapse was seen in all patients after autologous stem cell transplantation, and brentuximab vedotin exposure was variable. Classification of best responses gave complete response, partial response or progressive disease. In the case of this clone: The antigen is undetermined.

The CDR3 is 11 amino acids. Germline V gene sequence: CDR1 MNHNS, CDR2 SASEGT. V lost 4 bases, J lost 11 bases, and 4 bases stayed unmatched. The sequencing here drew on peripheral blood mononuclear cells (PBMCs), taken before the second cycle of nivolumab. The origin of this receptor is a human donor with classical Hodgkin lymphoma. The chain joins TRBV6-1 to TRBJ2-5; TRBD1 agrees at 7 bases. CDR3 sequence (DNA): TGTGCCAGCAGTGGCCGGGACAGACAGTACTTC. This codes for CASSGRDRQYF.